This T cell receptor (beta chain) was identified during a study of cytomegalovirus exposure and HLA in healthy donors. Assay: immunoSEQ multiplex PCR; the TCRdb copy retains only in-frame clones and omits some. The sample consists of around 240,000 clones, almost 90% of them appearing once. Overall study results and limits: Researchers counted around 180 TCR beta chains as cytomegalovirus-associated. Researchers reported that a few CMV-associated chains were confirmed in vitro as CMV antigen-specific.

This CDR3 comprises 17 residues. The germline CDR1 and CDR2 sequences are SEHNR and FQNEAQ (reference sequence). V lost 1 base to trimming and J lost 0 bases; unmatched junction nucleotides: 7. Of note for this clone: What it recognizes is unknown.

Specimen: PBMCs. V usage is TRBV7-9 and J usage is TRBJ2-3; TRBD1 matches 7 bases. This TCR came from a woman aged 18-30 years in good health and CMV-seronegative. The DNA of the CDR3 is TGTGCCAGCAGCTTAGGACCTGGGACAGCCAGCACAGATACGCAGTATTTT. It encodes CASSLGPGTASTDTQYF.